This passage covers 3 T cell receptor beta chains from one sample sequenced in a study of blood T cells in healthy people across ages. A second PCR of about 6 to 11 cycles used a sample-barcoded 5' primer and a J-beta primer mix. TCRdb re-analysed the 5' RACE reads in MiXCR, keeping a single row per CDR3 protein. Seen here are some 1,000,000 distinct CDR3 sequences, about 25% observed once, and the top ten hold approximately 0.75%. The sample was also reused in another study, on T cells of mothers and their children.

The sample consisted of blood. The receptors were sampled from a girl under 10 years old in good health.

The chain is built from TRBV7-2 and TRBJ2-3; 10 bases fit TRBD1. The CDR3 covers 14 residues. From germline, CDR1 is SGHTA and CDR2 FQGNSA. V dropped 10 bases and J dropped 6; count of bases not matched to a gene: 10. In DNA, the CDR3 is TGTGCCACAAGACAGGGGGCGACGGTGGATACGCAGTATTTT. This codes for CATRQGATVDTQYF.

Worth noting for this clonotype: A read error may be the cause here, since a much bigger clone is one base away. The V and J genes are TRBV4-3 and TRBJ2-5; 7 bases are a match to TRBD1. The DNA end is a closer match to TRBJ2-7, so the J assignment may be wrong. CDR3 length equals 14 residues. Germline V gives CDR1 LGHNA, CDR2 YSLEER. The CDR3 spells CASSLSTGRYEQYF. The CDR3 bases are TGCGCCAGCAGCCTATCGACAGGGCGCTACGAGCAGTACTTC.

This clonotype was seen a handful of times. V and J are TRBV6-5 and TRBJ1-5; tentative D call: TRBD1 (5 bases). From germline, CDR1 is MNHEY and CDR2 SVGAGI. CDR3 length: 13 residues. Trimming took 6 bases from V and 4 from J, leaving 10 bases between them. The CDR3 DNA is TGTGCCAGCAGATCCAACAGGAATCAGCCCCAGCATTTT. It specifies CASRSNRNQPQHF.